This T cell receptor beta chain is drawn from a study of T cells in localized non-small cell lung cancer. General study results and limits: Analysis by sequencing included only one tumor region, so heterogeneity remains possible.

With regard to this clone: Its cognate antigen is unknown.

Method: immunoSEQ multiplex PCR; TCRdb's copy keeps in-frame clones and lacks some. The sample lists roughly 12,000 clones, around 83% occurring once. The V segment lost 4 bases and the J segment 2 bases; nucleotides outside the gene matches: 4. This CDR3 has 15 residues. Germline CDR1 is SGHVS and CDR2 is FNYEAQ. The specimen comprised peripheral blood, sampled before any cancer treatment. This sequence originates from a male donor at least 60 years old with stage I lung adenocarcinoma. This chain joins TRBV7-6 and TRBJ2-1, with TRBD1 identical over 8 bases. The CDR3 is CASSSTGQAYNEQFF. In DNA form, the CDR3 reads TGTGCCAGCAGCTCGACGGGACAGGCCTACAATGAGCAGTTCTTC.